This is a list of T cell receptor beta chains from one sample in a study of radiation and T cells in renal cell carcinoma. Clones were sequenced by immunoSEQ multiplex PCR, and TCRdb holds only the in-frame ones, with some missing. The sample comprises under 150,000 clones, 70% to 90% of which are singletons, and around 2% rests with the top ten. This specimen consisted of blood, obtained from a patient whose treatment included radiotherapy and nephrectomy. The origin of the receptors is a woman aged 55-69 years with renal cell carcinoma. Both conserved end residues are part of each CDR3.

CDR3 protein: CASTITTGANVLTF
V gene: TRBV28
J gene: TRBJ2-6

CDR3 protein: CASTPPGQGYQPQHF
V gene: TRBV19
J gene: TRBJ1-5

CDR3 protein: CASGLAGGGDTQYF
V gene: TRBV9
J gene: TRBJ2-3

CDR3 protein: CASSIRGSLEAFF
V gene: TRBV19
J gene: TRBJ1-1

CDR3 protein: CASSPPGNAFF
V gene: TRBV2
J gene: TRBJ1-1

CDR3 protein: CASSRDSTDTQYF
V gene: TRBV5-8
J gene: TRBJ2-3

CDR3 protein: CASTTTYSGANVLTF
V gene: TRBV28
J gene: TRBJ2-6

CDR3 protein: CATSRDRDRVKGGNTIYF
V gene: TRBV15
J gene: TRBJ1-3

CDR3 protein: CASSTPGPDSDQPQHF
V gene: TRBV19
J gene: TRBJ1-5

CDR3 protein: CASSQDSGRGYEQYF
V gene: TRBV4-3
J gene: TRBJ2-7

CDR3 protein: CASSQEGLLQYF
V gene: TRBV14
J gene: TRBJ2-5

CDR3 protein: CASTSGGGNTEAFF
V gene: TRBV28
J gene: TRBJ1-1

CDR3 protein: CASSSAGTANYGYTF
V gene: TRBV6-5
J gene: TRBJ1-2

CDR3 protein: CASSHYRGGHPDTQYF
V gene: TRBV14
J gene: TRBJ2-3

CDR3 protein: CASSNLNYRGNIQYF
V gene: TRBV2
J gene: TRBJ2-4

CDR3 protein: CASSGGVSRWDEQFF
V gene: TRBV10-1
J gene: TRBJ2-1

CDR3 protein: CASSSAPNQPQHF
V gene: TRBV5-4
J gene: TRBJ1-5

CDR3 protein: CASSSTGTKNIQYF
V gene: TRBV6-1
J gene: TRBJ2-4

CDR3 protein: CASRRGTEAFF
V gene: TRBV10-3
J gene: TRBJ1-1

CDR3 protein: CAWTGQNYGYTF
V gene: TRBV30
J gene: TRBJ1-2

CDR3 protein: CAWAPLAGGYEQYF
V gene: TRBV30
J gene: TRBJ2-7

CDR3 protein: CASRDSLTEAFF
V gene: TRBV19
J gene: TRBJ1-1

CDR3 protein: CASRRLAGGNEQFF
V gene: TRBV6-4
J gene: TRBJ2-1

CDR3 protein: CSVAQGETEAFF
V gene: TRBV29-1
J gene: TRBJ1-1

CDR3 protein: CASSPSQGRTGANTEAFF
V gene: TRBV16
J gene: TRBJ1-1

CDR3 protein: CASSLNPAVAGATDTQYF
V gene: TRBV5-1
J gene: TRBJ2-3

CDR3 protein: CASSDSGTGQRTF
V gene: TRBV6-4
J gene: TRBJ1-2

CDR3 protein: CASSDGAYNEQFF
V gene: TRBV6-1
J gene: TRBJ2-1

CDR3 protein: CASSSSATEAFF
V gene: TRBV5-1
J gene: TRBJ1-1

CDR3 protein: CASSLGQRNTEAFF
V gene: TRBV11-2
J gene: TRBJ1-1

CDR3 protein: CASSYIAGHQETQYF
V gene: TRBV7-9
J gene: TRBJ2-5

CDR3 protein: CASSSDRTYEQYF
V gene: TRBV14
J gene: TRBJ2-7

CDR3 protein: CASSTGQGYTEAFF
V gene: TRBV5-1
J gene: TRBJ1-1

CDR3 protein: CASSLSAGGLYEQYF
V gene: TRBV7-9
J gene: TRBJ2-7

CDR3 protein: CAISGNKGEKLFF
V gene: TRBV10-3
J gene: TRBJ1-4

CDR3 protein: CASSIRLGYEQYF
V gene: TRBV19
J gene: TRBJ2-7

CDR3 protein: CASTYSRNTEAFF
V gene: TRBV19
J gene: TRBJ1-1

CDR3 protein: CAHQKGAPQNSPLHF
V gene: TRBV10-3
J gene: TRBJ1-6

CDR3 protein: CASSLEASSTDTQYF
V gene: TRBV5-1
J gene: TRBJ2-3

CDR3 protein: CASTDRDREWEQYF
V gene: TRBV6-5
J gene: TRBJ2-7

CDR3 protein: CASSIVGGQETQYF
V gene: TRBV19
J gene: TRBJ2-5

CDR3 protein: CASSPRPGTVLLAKNIQYF
V gene: TRBV7-8
J gene: TRBJ2-4

CDR3 protein: CSVGTSGADTQYF
V gene: TRBV29-1
J gene: TRBJ2-3

CDR3 protein: CASSPRTSGAYEQYF
V gene: TRBV5-4
J gene: TRBJ2-7

CDR3 protein: CASSIGGQPQHF
V gene: TRBV19
J gene: TRBJ1-5

CDR3 protein: CASSPLQGGTYNEQFF
V gene: TRBV5-1
J gene: TRBJ2-1

CDR3 protein: CASSYLLGTGNEAFF
V gene: TRBV5-1
J gene: TRBJ1-1

CDR3 protein: CASSAYGTSQETQYF
V gene: TRBV7-9
J gene: TRBJ2-5

CDR3 protein: CASSSQGNQPQHF
V gene: TRBV7-2
J gene: TRBJ1-5

CDR3 protein: CASSQEGRFGIGQGMNEQFF
V gene: TRBV14
J gene: TRBJ2-1

CDR3 protein: CASSPWGVQGEKLFF
V gene: TRBV14
J gene: TRBJ1-4